The rows below give T cell receptor beta chains drawn from one sample of a study of naive and memory T cell subsets. In TCRdb, the UMI-ligation and nested PCR reads were re-called with MiXCR into one record per CDR3 protein. Of around 100,000 distinct CDR3 sequences in the sample, approximately 15% are singletons; the top ten hold around 2.8%. The sequencing sample was made of naive CD8+ T cells from blood. The receptors were gathered from a human donor in good health. The CDR3 runs from the conserved cysteine through the conserved F or W. A D gene is named only where the DNA matches it firmly. Not every row has a clone size; where given, it reads once, few, many or a size class.

d_gene: TRBD2; v_gene: TRBV12-3/TRBV12-4; abundance: .; j_gene: TRBJ2-3; CDR3aa: CASNPGLAGVPTDTQYF; CDR3nt: TGTGCCAGCAACCCGGGGCTAGCGGGAGTCCCAACAGATACGCAGTATTTT
d_gene: TRBD2; v_gene: TRBV29-1; abundance: many; j_gene: TRBJ2-3; CDR3aa: CSVEVLLAVITDTQYF; CDR3nt: TGCAGCGTTGAAGTATTGCTAGCGGTGATCACAGATACGCAGTATTTT
d_gene: TRBD2; v_gene: TRBV5-6; abundance: few; j_gene: TRBJ2-3; CDR3aa: CASSLTGGGTDTQYF; CDR3nt: TGTGCCAGCAGCTTGACGGGGGGTGGTACAGATACGCAGTATTTT
d_gene: TRBD2; v_gene: TRBV19; abundance: .; j_gene: TRBJ2-1; CDR3aa: CASSLAGGQGHEQFF; CDR3nt: TGTGCCAGTAGCCTAGCGGGGGGCCAGGGGCACGAGCAGTTCTTC
d_gene: .; v_gene: TRBV9; abundance: .; j_gene: TRBJ2-3; CDR3aa: CASSGGFTDTQYF; CDR3nt: TGTGCCAGCAGCGGGGGCTTCACAGATACGCAGTATTTT
d_gene: .; v_gene: TRBV10-3; abundance: few; j_gene: TRBJ2-7; CDR3aa: CAISDEGPEQYF; CDR3nt: TGTGCCATCAGTGATGAGGGACCCGAGCAGTACTTC
d_gene: .; v_gene: TRBV27; abundance: .; j_gene: TRBJ2-1; CDR3aa: CASSLTQVGNEQFF; CDR3nt: TGTGCCAGCAGTCTGACCCAGGTGGGCAATGAGCAGTTCTTC
d_gene: TRBD2; v_gene: TRBV12-3/TRBV12-4; abundance: .; j_gene: TRBJ2-1; CDR3aa: CASSFLAANNEQFF; CDR3nt: TGTGCCAGCAGTTTCCTAGCGGCCAACAATGAGCAGTTCTTC
d_gene: TRBD1; v_gene: TRBV14; abundance: few; j_gene: TRBJ1-1; CDR3aa: CASSQDRTGGNTEAFF; CDR3nt: TGTGCCAGCAGCCAAGATCGGACAGGGGGGAACACTGAAGCTTTCTTT
d_gene: TRBD2; v_gene: TRBV7-9; abundance: few; j_gene: TRBJ2-3; CDR3aa: CASSLRAGGDDTQYF; CDR3nt: TGTGCCAGCAGCTTAAGAGCGGGGGGGGACGATACGCAGTATTTT
d_gene: .; v_gene: TRBV10-3; abundance: .; j_gene: TRBJ2-7; CDR3aa: CAIGIPEAPYERYF; CDR3nt: TGTGCCATCGGGATACCGGAGGCCCCCTACGAGCGGTACTTC
d_gene: TRBD2; v_gene: TRBV6-4; abundance: .; j_gene: TRBJ2-1; CDR3aa: CASTQAPSGHPVNEQFF; CDR3nt: TGTGCCAGCACCCAGGCCCCTAGCGGACACCCTGTGAATGAGCAGTTCTTC
d_gene: .; v_gene: TRBV10-3; abundance: few; j_gene: TRBJ2-7; CDR3aa: CAIQGAYEQYF; CDR3nt: TGTGCCATCCAGGGAGCTTACGAGCAGTACTTC
d_gene: .; v_gene: TRBV12-3/TRBV12-4; abundance: few; j_gene: TRBJ2-2; CDR3aa: CAIQPPNSYIGAGELFF; CDR3nt: TGTGCCATACAGCCCCCAAATTCCTACATTGGGGCCGGGGAGCTGTTTTTT
d_gene: .; v_gene: TRBV19; abundance: few; j_gene: TRBJ2-1; CDR3aa: CASSAVIGEQFF; CDR3nt: TGTGCCAGCAGCGCGGTTATCGGTGAGCAGTTCTTC
d_gene: TRBD2; v_gene: TRBV20-1; abundance: few; j_gene: TRBJ2-3; CDR3aa: CSAQGTSGTDTQYF; CDR3nt: TGCAGTGCTCAGGGGACTAGCGGCACAGATACGCAGTATTTT
d_gene: .; v_gene: TRBV4-3; abundance: few; j_gene: TRBJ2-6; CDR3aa: CASSQERGGANVLTF; CDR3nt: TGCGCCAGCAGCCAAGAGAGGGGTGGGGCCAACGTCCTGACTTTC
d_gene: TRBD1; v_gene: TRBV5-1; abundance: few; j_gene: TRBJ1-1; CDR3aa: CASSLQPGTAIGEAFF; CDR3nt: TGCGCCAGCAGCTTACAGCCTGGGACAGCAATCGGCGAAGCTTTCTTT
d_gene: TRBD1; v_gene: TRBV20-1; abundance: .; j_gene: TRBJ1-6; CDR3aa: CSASGTGNSNSPLHF; CDR3nt: TGCAGTGCGTCCGGGACAGGAAACTCTAATTCACCCCTCCACTTT
d_gene: .; v_gene: TRBV14; abundance: few; j_gene: TRBJ2-6; CDR3aa: CASSQVNSGANVLTF; CDR3nt: TGTGCCAGCAGCCAAGTCAACTCTGGGGCCAACGTCCTGACTTTC
d_gene: .; v_gene: TRBV27; abundance: few; j_gene: TRBJ2-2; CDR3aa: CASSFEGPGELFF; CDR3nt: TGTGCCAGCAGTTTTGAGGGTCCCGGGGAGCTGTTTTTT
d_gene: .; v_gene: TRBV29-1; abundance: many; j_gene: TRBJ1-5; CDR3aa: CSVATGTNQPQHF; CDR3nt: TGCAGCGTCGCTACAGGGACCAATCAGCCCCAGCATTTT
d_gene: .; v_gene: TRBV4-2; abundance: few; j_gene: TRBJ2-7; CDR3aa: CASSQEFRQVPRYEQYF; CDR3nt: TGTGCCAGCAGCCAAGAATTCAGACAAGTCCCCCGATACGAGCAGTACTTC
d_gene: .; v_gene: TRBV6-1; abundance: .; j_gene: TRBJ1-5; CDR3aa: CASSEWGVDRTLNQPQHF; CDR3nt: TGTGCCAGCAGTGAATGGGGGGTCGATCGCACACTAAATCAGCCCCAGCATTTT
d_gene: TRBD1; v_gene: TRBV7-8; abundance: few; j_gene: TRBJ1-4; CDR3aa: CASSLRTGHEKLFF; CDR3nt: TGTGCCAGCAGCTTACGGACAGGGCATGAAAAACTGTTTTTT
d_gene: .; v_gene: TRBV5-6; abundance: many; j_gene: TRBJ2-1; CDR3aa: CASSLLARNEQFF; CDR3nt: TGTGCCAGCAGCTTGCTAGCCCGGAATGAGCAGTTCTTC
d_gene: .; v_gene: TRBV7-9; abundance: .; j_gene: TRBJ1-1; CDR3aa: CASSDTLLGTEAFF; CDR3nt: TGTGCCAGCAGCGATACATTGCTGGGCACTGAAGCTTTCTTT
d_gene: TRBD1; v_gene: TRBV12-3/TRBV12-4; abundance: .; j_gene: TRBJ2-7; CDR3aa: CASSDRSTYEQYF; CDR3nt: TGTGCCAGCTCGGACAGGTCAACCTACGAGCAGTACTTC
d_gene: TRBD1; v_gene: TRBV4-3; abundance: many; j_gene: TRBJ2-5; CDR3aa: CASSQEGVGQGAGETQYF; CDR3nt: TGCGCCAGCAGCCAAGAAGGGGTTGGACAGGGGGCAGGGGAGACCCAGTACTTC
d_gene: TRBD2; v_gene: TRBV4-3; abundance: many; j_gene: TRBJ2-1; CDR3aa: CASSLYTSGGREQFF; CDR3nt: TGCGCCAGCAGCCTATATACTAGCGGGGGGCGGGAGCAGTTCTTC
d_gene: .; v_gene: TRBV28; abundance: .; j_gene: TRBJ1-1; CDR3aa: CASSPGHLSSMNTEAFF; CDR3nt: TGTGCCAGCAGCCCGGGACACCTAAGCTCCATGAACACTGAAGCTTTCTTT
d_gene: TRBD1; v_gene: TRBV13; abundance: few; j_gene: TRBJ2-1; CDR3aa: CASSPGTGVNNEQFF; CDR3nt: TGTGCCAGCAGCCCGGGGACAGGGGTAAACAATGAGCAGTTCTTC
d_gene: TRBD2; v_gene: TRBV5-5; abundance: few; j_gene: TRBJ2-3; CDR3aa: CASSPGFSGIVPSTDTQYF; CDR3nt: TGTGCCAGCAGCCCAGGGTTTAGCGGGATCGTTCCCAGCACAGATACGCAGTATTTT
d_gene: .; v_gene: TRBV4-3; abundance: few; j_gene: TRBJ2-1; CDR3aa: CASSPPGGPNNEQFF; CDR3nt: TGCGCCAGCAGCCCTCCCGGGGGGCCGAACAATGAGCAGTTCTTC
d_gene: .; v_gene: TRBV4-3; abundance: .; j_gene: TRBJ1-1; CDR3aa: CASSQMPWNTEAFF; CDR3nt: TGCGCCAGCAGCCAAATGCCCTGGAACACTGAAGCTTTCTTT
d_gene: .; v_gene: TRBV6-6; abundance: .; j_gene: TRBJ2-7; CDR3aa: CASGKIRVEQYF; CDR3nt: TGTGCCAGCGGCAAAATCCGGGTAGAGCAGTACTTC
d_gene: .; v_gene: TRBV27; abundance: .; j_gene: TRBJ2-7; CDR3aa: CASSSQGFYEQYF; CDR3nt: TGTGCCAGCAGTTCCCAGGGCTTCTACGAGCAGTACTTC
d_gene: .; v_gene: TRBV11-2; abundance: many; j_gene: TRBJ2-3; CDR3aa: CASSLGLRLTDTQYF; CDR3nt: TGTGCCAGCAGCTTAGGCTTGCGGCTCACAGATACGCAGTATTTT
d_gene: .; v_gene: TRBV14; abundance: .; j_gene: TRBJ2-5; CDR3aa: CASSQGGQTQYF; CDR3nt: TGTGCCAGCAGCCAAGGAGGACAGACCCAGTACTTC
d_gene: .; v_gene: TRBV12-3/TRBV12-4; abundance: .; j_gene: TRBJ1-1; CDR3aa: CASSFLTRGSTEAFF; CDR3nt: TGTGCCAGCAGCTTCCTAACGCGGGGAAGCACTGAAGCTTTCTTT
d_gene: .; v_gene: TRBV7-9; abundance: .; j_gene: TRBJ1-1; CDR3aa: CASSWAAPEAFF; CDR3nt: TGTGCCAGCAGCTGGGCGGCGCCTGAAGCTTTCTTT
d_gene: .; v_gene: TRBV7-9; abundance: many; j_gene: TRBJ2-6; CDR3aa: CASSLGSISGANVLTF; CDR3nt: TGTGCCAGCAGCTTAGGATCAATATCTGGGGCCAACGTCCTGACTTTC
d_gene: .; v_gene: TRBV11-2; abundance: .; j_gene: TRBJ2-2; CDR3aa: CASSGREVTGELFF; CDR3nt: TGTGCCAGCAGCGGTCGAGAGGTGACCGGGGAGCTGTTTTTT
d_gene: TRBD1; v_gene: TRBV20-1; abundance: few; j_gene: TRBJ2-1; CDR3aa: CSARSGGSYNEQFF; CDR3nt: TGCAGTGCTAGATCAGGGGGCTCCTACAATGAGCAGTTCTTC
d_gene: .; v_gene: TRBV4-3; abundance: many; j_gene: TRBJ2-3; CDR3aa: CASSQRWSAGTDTQYF; CDR3nt: TGCGCCAGCAGCCAACGGTGGTCCGCCGGGACAGATACGCAGTATTTT
d_gene: TRBD2; v_gene: TRBV7-6; abundance: few; j_gene: TRBJ2-1; CDR3aa: CASSRTSGIGGRVYNEQFF; CDR3nt: TGTGCCAGCAGCCGGACTAGCGGGATTGGGGGGCGGGTGTACAATGAGCAGTTCTTC
d_gene: .; v_gene: TRBV25-1; abundance: .; j_gene: TRBJ2-1; CDR3aa: CASTLLGHEQFF; CDR3nt: TGTGCCAGCACATTATTGGGACATGAGCAGTTCTTC
d_gene: TRBD2; v_gene: TRBV6-5; abundance: many; j_gene: TRBJ2-1; CDR3aa: CASSYFTSGDNEQFF; CDR3nt: TGTGCCAGCAGTTACTTTACCAGCGGGGACAATGAGCAGTTCTTC
d_gene: .; v_gene: TRBV12-3/TRBV12-4; abundance: many; j_gene: TRBJ2-1; CDR3aa: CASSLRSSYNEQFF; CDR3nt: TGTGCCAGCAGCCTCCGAAGCTCCTACAATGAGCAGTTCTTC
d_gene: TRBD2; v_gene: TRBV4-3; abundance: .; j_gene: TRBJ2-7; CDR3aa: CASSQDWGGYYEQYF; CDR3nt: TGCGCCAGCAGCCAAGATTGGGGGGGTTACTACGAGCAGTACTTC
d_gene: .; v_gene: TRBV3-1; abundance: .; j_gene: TRBJ2-1; CDR3aa: CASSHTATYNEQFF; CDR3nt: TGTGCCAGCAGCCATACGGCAACCTACAATGAGCAGTTCTTC
d_gene: TRBD2; v_gene: TRBV2; abundance: .; j_gene: TRBJ2-3; CDR3aa: CASRQLAGLSDTQYF; CDR3nt: TGTGCCAGCAGGCAACTAGCGGGATTGTCAGATACGCAGTATTTT
d_gene: .; v_gene: TRBV5-6; abundance: many; j_gene: TRBJ2-7; CDR3aa: CASSFGVPGEQYF; CDR3nt: TGTGCCAGCAGCTTCGGCGTCCCGGGGGAGCAGTACTTC
d_gene: .; v_gene: TRBV7-9; abundance: many; j_gene: TRBJ2-3; CDR3aa: CASRSDTQYF; CDR3nt: TGTGCCAGCAGGTCGGATACGCAGTATTTT
d_gene: .; v_gene: TRBV15; abundance: .; j_gene: TRBJ1-2; CDR3aa: CATSRVTSTGVGYTF; CDR3nt: TGTGCCACCAGCAGAGTAACTTCGACAGGTGTTGGCTACACCTTC
d_gene: .; v_gene: TRBV4-3; abundance: .; j_gene: TRBJ2-7; CDR3aa: CASSSSRGYEQYF; CDR3nt: TGCGCCAGCAGCTCCAGCCGGGGATACGAGCAGTACTTC
d_gene: .; v_gene: TRBV6-1; abundance: few; j_gene: TRBJ2-6; CDR3aa: CAATVGGDSVHSGANVLTF; CDR3nt: TGTGCAGCAACGGTGGGCGGGGACAGCGTTCACTCTGGGGCCAACGTCCTGACTTTC
d_gene: TRBD2; v_gene: TRBV27; abundance: many; j_gene: TRBJ2-3; CDR3aa: CASSLTAGVSRDTQYF; CDR3nt: TGTGCCAGCAGTTTGACGGCGGGGGTGAGCAGAGATACGCAGTATTTT
d_gene: .; v_gene: TRBV27; abundance: .; j_gene: TRBJ2-7; CDR3aa: CASSLDGTYEQYF; CDR3nt: TGTGCCAGCAGTTTAGACGGAACCTACGAGCAGTACTTC
d_gene: .; v_gene: TRBV5-4; abundance: many; j_gene: TRBJ2-7; CDR3aa: CASSLASGGYEQYF; CDR3nt: TGTGCCAGCAGCTTGGCCTCCGGGGGCTACGAGCAGTACTTC